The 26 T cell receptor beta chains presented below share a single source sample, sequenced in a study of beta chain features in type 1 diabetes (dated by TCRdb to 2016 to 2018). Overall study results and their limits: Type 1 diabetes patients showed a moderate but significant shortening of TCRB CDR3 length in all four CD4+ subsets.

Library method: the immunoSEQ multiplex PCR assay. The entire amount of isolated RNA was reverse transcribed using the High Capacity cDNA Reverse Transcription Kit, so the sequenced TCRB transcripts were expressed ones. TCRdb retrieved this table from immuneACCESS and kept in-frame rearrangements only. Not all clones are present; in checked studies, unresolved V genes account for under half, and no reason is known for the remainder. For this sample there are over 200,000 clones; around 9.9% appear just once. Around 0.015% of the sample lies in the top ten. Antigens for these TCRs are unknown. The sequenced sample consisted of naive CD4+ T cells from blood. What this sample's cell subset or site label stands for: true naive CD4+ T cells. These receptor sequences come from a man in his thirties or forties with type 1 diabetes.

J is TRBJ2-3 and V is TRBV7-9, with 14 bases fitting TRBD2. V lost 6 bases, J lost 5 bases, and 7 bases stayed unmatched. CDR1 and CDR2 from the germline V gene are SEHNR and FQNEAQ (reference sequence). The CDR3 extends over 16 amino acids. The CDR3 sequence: CASRSTSGGAEDTQYF. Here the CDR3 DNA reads TGTGCCAGCAGGTCGACTAGCGGGGGGGCAGAAGATACGCAGTATTTT.

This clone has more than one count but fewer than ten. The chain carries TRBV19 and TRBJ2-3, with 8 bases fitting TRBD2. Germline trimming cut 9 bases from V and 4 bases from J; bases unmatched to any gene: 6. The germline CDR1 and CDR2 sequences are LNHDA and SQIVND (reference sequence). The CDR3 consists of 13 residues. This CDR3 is CASAGGVPDTQYF. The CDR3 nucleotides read TGTGCCAGCGCCGGGGGGGTACCAGATACGCAGTATTTT.

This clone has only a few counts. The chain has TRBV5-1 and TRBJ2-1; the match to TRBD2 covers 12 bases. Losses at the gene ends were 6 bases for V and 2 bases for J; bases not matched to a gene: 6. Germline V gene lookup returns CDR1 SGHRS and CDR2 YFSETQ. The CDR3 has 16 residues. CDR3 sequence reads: CASKLLAGGTYNEQFF. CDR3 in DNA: TGCGCCAGCAAGTTACTAGCGGGGGGAACCTACAATGAGCAGTTCTTC.

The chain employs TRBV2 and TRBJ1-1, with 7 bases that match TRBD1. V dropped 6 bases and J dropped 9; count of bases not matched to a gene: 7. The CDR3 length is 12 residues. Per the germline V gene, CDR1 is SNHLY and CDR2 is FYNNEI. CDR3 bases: TGTGCCAGCAGGGGCCCGGACAGGAAAGCTTTCTTT. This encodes CASRGPDRKAFF.

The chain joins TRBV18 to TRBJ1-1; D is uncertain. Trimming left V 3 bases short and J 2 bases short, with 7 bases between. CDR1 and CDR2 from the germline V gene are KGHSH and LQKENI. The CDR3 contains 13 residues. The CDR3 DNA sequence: TGTGCCAGCTCACCTCTAGCAAACACTGAAGCTTTCTTT. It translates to CASSPLANTEAFF. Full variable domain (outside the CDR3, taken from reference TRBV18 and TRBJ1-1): NAGVMQNPRHLVRRRGQEARLRCSPMKGHSHVYWYRQLPEEGLKFMVYLQKENIIDESGMPKERFSAEFPKEGPSILRIQQVVRGDSAAYFCASSPLANTEAFFGQGTRLTVV.

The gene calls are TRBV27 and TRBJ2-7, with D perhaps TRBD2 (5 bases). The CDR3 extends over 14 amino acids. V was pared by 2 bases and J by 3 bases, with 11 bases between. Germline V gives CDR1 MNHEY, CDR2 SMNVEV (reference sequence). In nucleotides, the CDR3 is TGTGCCAGCAGTTTAAGGCGTGGAGGCTACGAGCAGTACTTC. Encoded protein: CASSLRRGGYEQYF.

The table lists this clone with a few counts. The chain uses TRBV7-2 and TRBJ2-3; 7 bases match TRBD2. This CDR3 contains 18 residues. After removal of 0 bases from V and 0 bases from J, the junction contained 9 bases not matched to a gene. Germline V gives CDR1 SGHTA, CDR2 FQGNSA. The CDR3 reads CASSLAGSGLSSTDTQYF. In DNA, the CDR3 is TGTGCCAGCAGCTTAGCGGGTAGCGGGCTTTCTAGCACAGATACGCAGTATTTT.

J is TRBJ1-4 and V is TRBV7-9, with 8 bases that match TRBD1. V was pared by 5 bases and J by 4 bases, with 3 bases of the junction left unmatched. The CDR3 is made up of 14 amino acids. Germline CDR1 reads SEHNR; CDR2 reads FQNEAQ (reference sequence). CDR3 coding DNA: TGTGCCAGCAGCGAGACAGGGGTTAATGAAAAACTGTTTTTT. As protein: CASSETGVNEKLFF.

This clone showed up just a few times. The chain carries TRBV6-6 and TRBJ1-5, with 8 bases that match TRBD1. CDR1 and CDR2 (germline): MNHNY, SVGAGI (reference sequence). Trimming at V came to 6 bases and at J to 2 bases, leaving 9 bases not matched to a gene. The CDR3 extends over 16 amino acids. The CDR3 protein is CASRDTGGRGNQPQHF. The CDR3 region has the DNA TGTGCCAGCAGGGATACAGGGGGTAGGGGCAATCAGCCCCAGCATTTT.

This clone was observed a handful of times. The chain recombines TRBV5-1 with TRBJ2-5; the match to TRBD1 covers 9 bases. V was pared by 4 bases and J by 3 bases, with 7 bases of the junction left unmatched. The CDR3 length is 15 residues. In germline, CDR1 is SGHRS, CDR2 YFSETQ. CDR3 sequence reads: CASSGGTGRKETQYF. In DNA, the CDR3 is TGCGCCAGCAGCGGCGGGACAGGGAGGAAAGAGACCCAGTACTTC.

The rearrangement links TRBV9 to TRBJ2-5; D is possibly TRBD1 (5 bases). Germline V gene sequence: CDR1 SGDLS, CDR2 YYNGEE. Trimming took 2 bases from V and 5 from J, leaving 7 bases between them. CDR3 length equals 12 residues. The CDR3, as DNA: TGTGCCAGCAGCGTCCCAGGGGAGACCCAGTACTTC. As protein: CASSVPGETQYF. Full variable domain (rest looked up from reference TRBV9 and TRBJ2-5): DSGVTQTPKHLITATGQRVTLRCSPRSGDLSVYWYQQSLDQGLQFLIQYYNGEERAKGNILERFSAQQFPDLHSELNLSSLELGDSALYFCASSVPGETQYFGPGTRLLVL.

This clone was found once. The CDR3 coding sequence is TGCGCCAGCAGCAGAGGACAGAGTAACTATGGCTACACCTTC. Its translation: CASSRGQSNYGYTF. This chain joins TRBV5-1 and TRBJ1-2; D is possibly TRBD1 (6 bases). Germline V gene sequence: CDR1 SGHRS, CDR2 YFSETQ. The V gene lost 4 bases and the J gene lost 1 base, with 11 bases spanning the gap. The CDR3 spans 14 residues.

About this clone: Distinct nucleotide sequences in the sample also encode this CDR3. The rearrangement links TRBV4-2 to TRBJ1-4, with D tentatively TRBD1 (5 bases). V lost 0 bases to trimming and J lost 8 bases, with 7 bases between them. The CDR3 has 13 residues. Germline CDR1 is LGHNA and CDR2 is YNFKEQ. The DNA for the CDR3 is TGTGCCAGCAGCCAAGACCGGGGGGAAAAACTGTTTTTT. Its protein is CASSQDRGEKLFF.

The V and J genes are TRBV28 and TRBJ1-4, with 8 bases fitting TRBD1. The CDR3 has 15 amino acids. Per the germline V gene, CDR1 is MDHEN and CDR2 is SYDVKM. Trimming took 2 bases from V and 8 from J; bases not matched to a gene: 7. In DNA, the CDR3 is TGTGCCAGCAGTTTAGTGAGGGACAGGCAGGAAAAACTGTTTTTT. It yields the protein CASSLVRDRQEKLFF.

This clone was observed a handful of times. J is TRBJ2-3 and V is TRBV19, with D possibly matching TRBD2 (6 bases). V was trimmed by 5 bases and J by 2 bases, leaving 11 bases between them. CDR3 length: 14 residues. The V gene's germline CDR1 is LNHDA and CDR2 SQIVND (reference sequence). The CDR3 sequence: CASSRGGVTDTQYF. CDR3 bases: TGTGCCAGTAGTCGTGGCGGGGTCACAGATACGCAGTATTTT.

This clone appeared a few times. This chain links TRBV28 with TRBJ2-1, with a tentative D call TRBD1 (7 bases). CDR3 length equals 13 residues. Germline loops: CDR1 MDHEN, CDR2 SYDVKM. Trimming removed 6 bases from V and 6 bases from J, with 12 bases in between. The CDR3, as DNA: TGTGCCAGCAGGGAGGGACAGAGCAATGAGCAGTTCTTC. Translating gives CASREGQSNEQFF.

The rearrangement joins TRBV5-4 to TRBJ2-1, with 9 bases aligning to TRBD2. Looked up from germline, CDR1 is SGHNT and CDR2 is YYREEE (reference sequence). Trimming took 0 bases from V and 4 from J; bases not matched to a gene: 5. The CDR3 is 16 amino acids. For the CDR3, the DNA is TGTGCCAGCAGCTTGGGGGCGGGGGGGCAGTACAATGAGCAGTTCTTC. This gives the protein CASSLGAGGQYNEQFF.

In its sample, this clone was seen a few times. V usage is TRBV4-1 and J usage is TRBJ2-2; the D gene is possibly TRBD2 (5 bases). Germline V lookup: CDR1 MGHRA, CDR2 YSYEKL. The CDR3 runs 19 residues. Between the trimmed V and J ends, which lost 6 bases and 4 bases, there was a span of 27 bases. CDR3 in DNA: TGCGCCAGCAGTACAACCTACCTGGCTGTCTTAGCGAGCACCGGGGAGCTGTTTTTT. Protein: CASSTTYLAVLASTGELFF.

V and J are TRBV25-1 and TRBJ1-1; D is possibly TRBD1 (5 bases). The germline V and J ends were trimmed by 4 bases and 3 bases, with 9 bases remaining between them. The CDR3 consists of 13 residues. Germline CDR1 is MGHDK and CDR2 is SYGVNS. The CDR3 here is CASSATEYTEAFF. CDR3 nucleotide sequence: TGTGCCAGCAGTGCGACAGAATACACTGAAGCTTTCTTT.

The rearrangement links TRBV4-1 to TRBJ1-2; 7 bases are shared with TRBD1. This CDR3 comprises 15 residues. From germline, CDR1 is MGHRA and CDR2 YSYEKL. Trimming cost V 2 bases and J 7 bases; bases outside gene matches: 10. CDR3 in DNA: TGCGCCAGCAGCCAACGCGACAGGGATACGCGTGGCTACACCTTC. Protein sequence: CASSQRDRDTRGYTF.

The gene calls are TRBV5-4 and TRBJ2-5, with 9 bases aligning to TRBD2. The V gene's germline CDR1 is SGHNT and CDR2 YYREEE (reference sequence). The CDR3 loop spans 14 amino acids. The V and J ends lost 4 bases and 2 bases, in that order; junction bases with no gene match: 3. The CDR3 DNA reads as TGTGCCAGCAGCGGGAGCGGGGGGCAAGAGACCCAGTACTTC. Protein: CASSGSGGQETQYF.

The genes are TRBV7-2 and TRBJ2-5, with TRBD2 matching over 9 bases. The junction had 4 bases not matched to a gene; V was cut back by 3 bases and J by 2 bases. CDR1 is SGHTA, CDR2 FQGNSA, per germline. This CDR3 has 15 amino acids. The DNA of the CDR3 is TGTGCCAGCAGCTTTCAAGCGGGGGGTCAAGAGACCCAGTACTTC. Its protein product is CASSFQAGGQETQYF. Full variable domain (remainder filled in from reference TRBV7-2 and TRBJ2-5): GAGVSQSPSNKVTEKGKDVELRCDPISGHTALYWYRQSLGQGLEFLIYFQGNSAPDKSGLPSDRFSAERTGGSVSTLTIQRTQQEDSAVYLCASSFQAGGQETQYFGPGTRLLVL.

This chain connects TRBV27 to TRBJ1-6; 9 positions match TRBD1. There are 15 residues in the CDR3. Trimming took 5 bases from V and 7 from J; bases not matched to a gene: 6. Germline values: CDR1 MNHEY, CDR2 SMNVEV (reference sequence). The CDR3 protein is CASSPRDRENSPLHF. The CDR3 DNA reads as TGTGCCAGCAGTCCCCGGGACAGGGAAAATTCACCCCTCCACTTT.

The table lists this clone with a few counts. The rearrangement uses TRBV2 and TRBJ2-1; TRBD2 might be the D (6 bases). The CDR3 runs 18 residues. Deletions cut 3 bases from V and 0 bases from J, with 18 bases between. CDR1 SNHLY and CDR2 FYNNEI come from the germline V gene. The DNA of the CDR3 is TGTGCCAGCAGTGAGGGTCCCTTAGCGGACCCCTCCTACAATGAGCAGTTCTTC. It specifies CASSEGPLADPSYNEQFF. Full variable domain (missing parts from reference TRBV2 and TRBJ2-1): EPEVTQTPSHQVTQMGQEVILRCVPISNHLYFYWYRQILGQKVEFLVSFYNNEISEKSEIFDDQFSVERPDGSNFTLKIRSTKLEDSAMYFCASSEGPLADPSYNEQFFGPGTRLTVL.

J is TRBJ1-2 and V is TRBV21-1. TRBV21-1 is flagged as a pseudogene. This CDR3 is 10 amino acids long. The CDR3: CALRSCGYTF. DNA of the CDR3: TGTGCCCTTCGGTCGTGTGGCTACACCTTC.

The CDR3 region is CASSYSRQYMALHF. DNA for the CDR3: TGTGCCAGCAGTTACTCCCGACAGTATATGGCCCTCCACTTT. The chain couples TRBV6-5 to TRBJ1-6; D possibly corresponds to TRBD1 (5 bases). The V gene lost 0 bases and the J gene lost 14 bases, with 14 bases spanning the gap. This CDR3 contains 14 residues. Germline CDR1 and CDR2: MNHEY and SVGAGI.